This T cell receptor beta chain comes out of a study of blood T cells in healthy people across ages. PCR was performed a second time for about 7 to 11 cycles using a sample-barcoded 5' primer and a J-beta primer mix. TCRdb reprocessed the 5' RACE reads via MiXCR and lists one record per CDR3 protein. This table has hundreds of thousands of distinct CDR3 sequences, roughly 50% appearing once. CDR1 is MNHNY and CDR2 is SVGAGI in the germline V gene (reference sequence). V lost 6 bases and J lost 5, with 15 bases in between. CDR3 length: 14 residues. The study isolated at least 6 million PBMCs from each sample. Study results and caveats: Unsorted PBMC material precluded a definitive naive versus antigen-experienced comparison. The long-lived group displayed more naive CD4+ cells, plus higher diversity, than the aged donors did.

This clonotype was observed a handful of times. What it binds is not known. Sequencing was carried out using blood. The sequence derives from a man between 60 and 75 years old in good health. The V gene is TRBV6-6, the J gene TRBJ2-3; no reliable D call. The CDR3: CASSPLRQVDTQYF. Here the CDR3 DNA reads TGTGCCAGCAGCCCCCTCAGGCAGGTAGATACGCAGTATTTT.